The sequence of this TCR beta chain was determined in a study of blood T cells in healthy people across ages. With 1 base clipped from V and 4 bases from J, the junction kept 2 bases outside the gene matches. CDR3 length equals 13 residues. Germline V gene sequence: CDR1 SQVTM, CDR2 ANQGSEA. A sample-barcoded 5' primer and a J-beta primer mix were used in a second PCR of roughly 7 to 11 cycles. TCRdb reanalysed the 5' RACE reads using MiXCR and keeps one entry per CDR3 protein. The sample records about 810,000 distinct CDR3 sequences, about 37% being singletons. This clonotype was counted many times. The V gene is TRBV29-1, the J gene TRBJ1-2, with 8 bases identical to TRBD1. This sequence was found in a man younger than 35 in good health. The sample was blood. The CDR3 reads CSVEGQGAYGYTF. DNA for the CDR3: TGCAGCGTTGAAGGGCAGGGGGCCTATGGCTACACCTTC. Based on the CDR3 plus reference TRBV29-1 and TRBJ1-2, the full variable domain is SAVISQKPSRDICQRGTSLTIQCQVDSQVTMMFWYRQQPGQSLTLIATANQGSEATYESGFVIDKFPISRPNLTFSTLTVSNMSPEDSSIYLCSVEGQGAYGYTFGSGTRLTVV.